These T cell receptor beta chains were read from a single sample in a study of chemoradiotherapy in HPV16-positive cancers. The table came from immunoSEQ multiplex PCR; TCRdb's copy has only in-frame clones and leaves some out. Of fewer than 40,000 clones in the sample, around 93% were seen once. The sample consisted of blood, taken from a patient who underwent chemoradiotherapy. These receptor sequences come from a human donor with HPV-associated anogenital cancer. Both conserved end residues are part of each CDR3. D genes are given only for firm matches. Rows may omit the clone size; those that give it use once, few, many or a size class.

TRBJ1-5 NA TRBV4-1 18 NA TGCGCCAGCAGCCAAGACGGCAGAGGGAGATATAGCAATCAGCCCCAGCATTTT CASSQDGRGRYSNQPQHF
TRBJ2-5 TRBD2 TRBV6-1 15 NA TGTGCCAACAAAACTAGCGGAAAATCCCAAGAGACCCAGTACTTC CANKTSGKSQETQYF
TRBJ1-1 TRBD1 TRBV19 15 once TGTGCCAGTAGTTTTTACAGGGGACAGAACACTGAAGCTTTCTTT CASSFYRGQNTEAFF
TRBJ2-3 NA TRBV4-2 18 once TGTGCCAGCAGCCAAGATCCGGCAGCCACTTCTAGCACAGATACGCAGTATTTT CASSQDPAATSSTDTQYF
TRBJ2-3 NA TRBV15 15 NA TGTGCCACCAGCAGAGGGGGGTCGGGCACAGATACGCAGTATTTT CATSRGGSGTDTQYF
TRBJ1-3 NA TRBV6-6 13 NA TGTGCCACCAGGGTTTTCTCTGGAAACACCATATATTTT CATRVFSGNTIYF
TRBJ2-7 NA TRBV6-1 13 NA TGTGCCAGCAGTGCTACCGGGTCCGGCGAGCAGTACTTC CASSATGSGEQYF
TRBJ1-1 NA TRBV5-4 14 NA TGTGCCAGCAGCTCCGTAGGCGTGAACACTGAAGCTTTCTTT CASSSVGVNTEAFF
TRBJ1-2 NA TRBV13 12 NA TGTGCCAGCAGCTTCCGACAGAGTGGCTACACCTTC CASSFRQSGYTF
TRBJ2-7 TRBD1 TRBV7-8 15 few TGTGCCAGCAGACCGCAGGGGGCTAAATCCTACGAGCAGTACTTC CASRPQGAKSYEQYF
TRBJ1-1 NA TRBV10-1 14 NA TGCGCCAGCCCCTTGAGGGGAATGAACACTGAAGCTTTCTTT CASPLRGMNTEAFF
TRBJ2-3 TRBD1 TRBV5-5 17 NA TGTGCCAGCAGCTCATCCGGGACAGCCTACCCCACAGATACGCAGTATTTT CASSSSGTAYPTDTQYF
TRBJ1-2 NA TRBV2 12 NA TGTGCCAGCAGTGGCAGGATGGGTGGCTACACCTTC CASSGRMGGYTF
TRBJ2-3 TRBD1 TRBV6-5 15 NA TGTGCCAGCAGTTCTGGGACAGGGCGGGCAGATACGCAGTATTTT CASSSGTGRADTQYF
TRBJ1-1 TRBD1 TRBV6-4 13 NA TGTGCCAGTAAGGACAGGCGGGTCACTGAAGCTTTCTTT CASKDRRVTEAFF
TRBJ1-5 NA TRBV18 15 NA TGTGCCAGCTCACTGACGTGGTCTAGCAATCAGCCCCAGCATTTT CASSLTWSSNQPQHF
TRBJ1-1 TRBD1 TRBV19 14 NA TGTGCCAGTAGACAAACAGGGGGCCTCACTGAAGCTTTCTTT CASRQTGGLTEAFF
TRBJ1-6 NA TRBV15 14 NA TGTGCCACCAGCAGATTGACAGGAAATTCACCCCTCCACTTT CATSRLTGNSPLHF
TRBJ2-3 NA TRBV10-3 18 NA TGTGCCATCAGTGAGTTTCGGTCGGGGGCTGCTAGCACAGATACGCAGTATTTT CAISEFRSGAASTDTQYF
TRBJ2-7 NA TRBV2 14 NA TGTGCCAGCAGAGAGGAAAGTTTCTCCTACGAGCAGTACTTC CASREESFSYEQYF
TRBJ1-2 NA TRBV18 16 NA TGTGCCAGCTCACCAAGAGCCAGCTCCATAGACTATGGCTACACCTTC CASSPRASSIDYGYTF
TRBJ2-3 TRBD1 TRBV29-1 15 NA TGCAGCGTTAAGACAGGGACCCCGAGCACAGATACGCAGTATTTT CSVKTGTPSTDTQYF
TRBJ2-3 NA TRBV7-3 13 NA TGTGCCAGCAGCTTATTTGGCACAGATACGCAGTATTTT CASSLFGTDTQYF
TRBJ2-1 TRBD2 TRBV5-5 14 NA TGTGCCAGCAGCTTAAGCGGGGGGGCCCCTGAGCAGTTCTTC CASSLSGGAPEQFF
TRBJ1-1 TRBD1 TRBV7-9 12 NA TGTGCCAGCAGCTTAGGGACAGGAAAAGCTTTCTTT CASSLGTGKAFF
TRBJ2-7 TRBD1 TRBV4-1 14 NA TGCGCCAGCAGCACCACAGGGGACCTCTACGAGCAGTACTTC CASSTTGDLYEQYF
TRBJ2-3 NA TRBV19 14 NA TGTGCCAGTAAAAAGGCAGGGGATCGAAATACGCAGTATTTT CASKKAGDRNTQYF
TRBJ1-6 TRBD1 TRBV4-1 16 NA TGCGCCAGCAGCCAAGAGCAGGGGGCGAACAATTCACCCCTCCACTTT CASSQEQGANNSPLHF
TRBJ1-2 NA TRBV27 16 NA TGTGCCAGCAGTTTTACGTTGTCCACTATTCTTTATGGCTACACCTTC CASSFTLSTILYGYTF
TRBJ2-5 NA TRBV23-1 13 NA TGCGCCAGCAGTCAACAGGGGGGAGAGACCCAGTACTTC CASSQQGGETQYF
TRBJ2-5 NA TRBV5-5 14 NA TGTGCCAGCAGCTCCATAGGACCCCAGGGGACCCAGTACTTC CASSSIGPQGTQYF
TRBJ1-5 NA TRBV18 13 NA TGTGCCAGCTCACCGGGGGAAAATCAGCCCCAGCATTTT CASSPGENQPQHF
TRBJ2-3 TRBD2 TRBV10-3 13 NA TGTGCCATCGGGCGGGGGAGCACAGATACGCAGTATTTT CAIGRGSTDTQYF
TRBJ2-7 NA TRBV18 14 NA TGTGCCAGCTCACTCCCGGGTATCTCCTACGAGCAGTACTTC CASSLPGISYEQYF
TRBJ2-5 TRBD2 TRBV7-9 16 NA TGTGCCAGCAGCCCCCGTCAGCGGGGGGATCAAGAGACCCAGTACTTC CASSPRQRGDQETQYF
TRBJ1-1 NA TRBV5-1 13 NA TGCGCCAGCAGCTCGGGACCGGCCACTGAAGCTTTCTTT CASSSGPATEAFF
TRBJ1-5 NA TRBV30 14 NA TGTGCCTGGAGTTCGAATTTGGGCAATCAGCCCCAGCATTTT CAWSSNLGNQPQHF
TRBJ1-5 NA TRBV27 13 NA TGTGCCAGCAGTTTAGGCCCCAATCAGCCCCAGCATTTT CASSLGPNQPQHF
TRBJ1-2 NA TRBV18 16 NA TGTGCCAGCTCACCACGGAACCCGTCCGAGAACTATGGCTACACCTTC CASSPRNPSENYGYTF
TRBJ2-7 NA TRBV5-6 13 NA TGTGCCAGCAGCTTCCTACCTTCCTACGAGCAGTACTTC CASSFLPSYEQYF
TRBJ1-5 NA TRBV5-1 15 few TGCGCCAGCAGCTTGGAGGGGTTCCGGAATCAGCCCCAGCATTTT CASSLEGFRNQPQHF
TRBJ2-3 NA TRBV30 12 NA TGTGCCTGGGAGGGGGATGGAGATACGCAGTATTTT CAWEGDGDTQYF
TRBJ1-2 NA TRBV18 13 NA TGTGCCAGCTCACCGAGTAGCCCGGATGGCTACACCTTC CASSPSSPDGYTF
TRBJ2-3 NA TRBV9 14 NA TGTGCCAGCAGCGCCCCTCCCGGGGGAGATACGCAGTATTTT CASSAPPGGDTQYF
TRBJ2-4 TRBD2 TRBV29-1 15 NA TGCAGCGTATATAGCGGGGGGGTAGCCAAAAACATTCAGTACTTC CSVYSGGVAKNIQYF